This TCR beta chain came from a study of human T cells and chemical hapten exposure. Time point defined: patch test 1, 2 weeks after DPC sensitization. Stated treatment: therapeutic diphenylcyclopropenone sensitization with weekly scalp DPC. Study-wide findings and caveats: Healthy people's immune response may differ from that of the donors, who had alopecia.

TCRdb re-called the RACE reads through MiXCR, storing one row per CDR3 protein. The data hold 95,000 or so distinct CDR3 sequences, with about 10% observed a single time. Per germline, CDR1 MDHEN and CDR2 SYDVKM. The CDR3 covers 15 residues. Trimming pared 0 bases from V and 0 bases from J, leaving 9 bases between. In its sample, this clonotype was seen a few times. Antigen unknown. This TCR derives from a man in his forties with alopecia areata. Some clones in this sample may be carry-over from other donors' samples. V gene TRBV28 combines with J gene TRBJ2-7; D possibly corresponds to TRBD2 (5 bases). The sequencing here drew on whole blood, taken in connection with sensitization to the hapten diphenylcyclopropenone (DPC). CDR3 sequence (DNA): TGTGCCAGCAGTTTATGGAGCGGCTTCTCCTACGAGCAGTACTTC. It yields the protein CASSLWSGFSYEQYF.